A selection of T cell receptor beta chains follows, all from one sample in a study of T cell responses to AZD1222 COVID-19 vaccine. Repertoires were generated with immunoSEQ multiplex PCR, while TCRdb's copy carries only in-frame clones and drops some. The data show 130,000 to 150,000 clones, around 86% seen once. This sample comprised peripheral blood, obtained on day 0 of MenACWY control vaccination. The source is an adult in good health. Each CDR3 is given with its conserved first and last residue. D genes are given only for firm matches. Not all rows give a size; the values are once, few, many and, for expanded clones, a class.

CDR3: CASSGDSTEAFF
DNA: TGTGCCAGCAGCGGGGATAGTACTGAAGCTTTCTTT
J: TRBJ1-1
size: NA
V: TRBV9
D: NA

CDR3: CASSLAQGTGGTDTQYF
DNA: TGTGCCAGCAGCTTGGCCCAAGGGACAGGGGGCACAGATACGCAGTATTTT
J: TRBJ2-3
size: NA
V: TRBV5-5
D: TRBD1

CDR3: CASSYLSYNSPLHF
DNA: TGTGCCAGCAGTTACCTCTCCTATAATTCACCCCTCCACTTT
J: TRBJ1-6
size: NA
V: TRBV6-6
D: NA

CDR3: CASSQASGGKYTDTQYF
DNA: TGTGCCAGCAGCCAAGCTAGCGGGGGCAAATACACAGATACGCAGTATTTT
J: TRBJ2-3
size: many
V: TRBV4-2
D: TRBD2

CDR3: CASSLSGGRNNEQFF
DNA: TGTGCCAGCAGCCTAAGCGGCGGGCGAAACAATGAGCAGTTCTTC
J: TRBJ2-1
size: few
V: TRBV3-1/TRBV3-2
D: NA

CDR3: CASSSGTGNYEQYF
DNA: TGCGCCAGCAGCTCCGGGACAGGAAACTACGAGCAGTACTTC
J: TRBJ2-7
size: NA
V: TRBV5-1
D: TRBD1

CDR3: CASSQGQGQRPLHF
DNA: TGCGCCAGCAGCCAAGGGCAGGGACAGAGGCCCCTCCACTTT
J: TRBJ1-6
size: NA
V: TRBV4-1
D: TRBD1

CDR3: CASSLATGGNEQFF
DNA: TGTGCCAGCAGCTTAGCGACAGGGGGCAATGAGCAGTTCTTC
J: TRBJ2-1
size: once
V: TRBV11-2
D: TRBD1

CDR3: CASTEGARTRHIQYF
DNA: TGTGCCAGTACGGAAGGGGCCCGCACCCGTCACATTCAGTACTTC
J: TRBJ2-4
size: NA
V: TRBV19
D: NA

CDR3: CASSVQGTSRYTF
DNA: TGTGCCAGCAGTGTGCAGGGAACATCGCGCTACACCTTC
J: TRBJ1-2
size: NA
V: TRBV25-1
D: NA

CDR3: CASSLGGKGSYGYTF
DNA: TGTGCCAGCAGCTTGGGGGGGAAAGGGAGCTATGGCTACACCTTC
J: TRBJ1-2
size: NA
V: TRBV5-4
D: NA

CDR3: CASSDAGGSSYNEQFF
DNA: TGTGCCAGCAGTGACGCGGGAGGGAGCTCCTACAATGAGCAGTTCTTC
J: TRBJ2-1
size: NA
V: TRBV6-1
D: TRBD2

CDR3: CASSLGRGGVSGNTIYF
DNA: TGCGCCAGCAGCTTGGGCCGCGGGGGTGTCTCTGGAAACACCATATATTTT
J: TRBJ1-3
size: NA
V: TRBV5-1
D: NA

CDR3: CASSLVGGSGNTIYF
DNA: TGTGCCAGCAGCTTAGTTGGGGGATCTGGAAACACCATATATTTT
J: TRBJ1-3
size: NA
V: TRBV11-2
D: NA

CDR3: CATTWGAFQPQHF
DNA: TGTGCCACCACCTGGGGGGCGTTCCAGCCCCAGCATTTT
J: TRBJ1-5
size: once
V: TRBV6-5
D: NA

CDR3: CASSSEIGTPEAFF
DNA: TGTGCCAGCAGTTCCGAAATCGGGACACCTGAAGCTTTCTTT
J: TRBJ1-1
size: once
V: TRBV27
D: NA

CDR3: CASSEWGGNYGYTF
DNA: TGTGCCAGCAGTGAATGGGGAGGGAACTATGGCTACACCTTC
J: TRBJ1-2
size: few
V: TRBV25-1
D: NA

CDR3: CASSLLGRGGGQRYQETQYF
DNA: TGTGCCAGCAGCCTCCTAGGGCGGGGGGGCGGCCAGCGGTACCAAGAGACCCAGTACTTC
J: TRBJ2-5
size: NA
V: TRBV3-1/TRBV3-2
D: TRBD2

CDR3: CASTYQGANTGELFF
DNA: TGTGCCAGCACCTATCAGGGCGCGAACACCGGGGAGCTGTTTTTT
J: TRBJ2-2
size: NA
V: TRBV3-1/TRBV3-2
D: NA

CDR3: CASSTRDRGPGELFF
DNA: TGTGCCAGCAGCACCCGGGACAGGGGCCCCGGGGAGCTGTTTTTT
J: TRBJ2-2
size: NA
V: TRBV7-9
D: TRBD1

CDR3: CASSQVRLTGQGVFNEKLFF
DNA: TGCGCCAGCAGCCAAGTTCGCTTAACGGGACAGGGGGTATTTAATGAAAAACTGTTTTTT
J: TRBJ1-4
size: NA
V: TRBV4-1
D: TRBD1

CDR3: CASTWTANTGELFF
DNA: TGCGCCAGCACTTGGACAGCGAACACCGGGGAGCTGTTTTTT
J: TRBJ2-2
size: NA
V: TRBV4-1
D: NA

CDR3: CASSLDGTGWSPLHF
DNA: TGTGCCAGCAGCTTAGACGGGACAGGGTGGTCACCCCTCCACTTT
J: TRBJ1-6
size: NA
V: TRBV11-2
D: TRBD1

CDR3: CASSLGGSRNTEAFF
DNA: TGTGCCAGCAGCTTAGGGGGGAGTCGGAACACTGAAGCTTTCTTT
J: TRBJ1-1
size: NA
V: TRBV7-2
D: NA

CDR3: CASSSGGGIGSYNEQFF
DNA: TGTGCCAGCAGTTCGGGCGGGGGGATAGGGTCCTACAATGAGCAGTTCTTC
J: TRBJ2-1
size: NA
V: TRBV28
D: TRBD2

CDR3: CASSADRGRLGKLFF
DNA: TGTGCCAGCAGCGCAGACAGGGGGCGTTTGGGAAAACTGTTTTTT
J: TRBJ1-4
size: NA
V: TRBV28
D: TRBD1

CDR3: CSVEDGGPLYF
DNA: TGCAGCGTGGAGGACGGGGGGCCACTGTACTTC
J: TRBJ2-5
size: few
V: TRBV29-1
D: NA

CDR3: CASSQAHYGYTF
DNA: TGTGCCAGCAGCCAAGCCCACTATGGCTACACCTTC
J: TRBJ1-2
size: NA
V: TRBV3-1/TRBV3-2
D: NA

CDR3: CASRVNNQPQHF
DNA: TGTGCCAGCAGGGTCAACAATCAGCCCCAGCATTTT
J: TRBJ1-5
size: NA
V: TRBV2
D: NA

CDR3: CASSPGTGGFQPQHF
DNA: TGTGCCAGCAGCCCCGGGACAGGGGGTTTTCAGCCCCAGCATTTT
J: TRBJ1-5
size: NA
V: TRBV28
D: TRBD1

CDR3: CAISEQESNQPQHF
DNA: TGTGCCATCAGTGAACAGGAAAGCAATCAGCCCCAGCATTTT
J: TRBJ1-5
size: NA
V: TRBV10-3
D: NA

CDR3: CASSQGAETQYF
DNA: TGTGCCAGCAGTCAGGGTGCGGAGACCCAGTACTTC
J: TRBJ2-5
size: NA
V: TRBV2
D: NA

CDR3: CAISAGRSANEKLFF
DNA: TGTGCCATCAGTGCCGGGAGATCGGCTAATGAAAAACTGTTTTTT
J: TRBJ1-4
size: NA
V: TRBV10-3
D: NA

CDR3: CASSQARYNEQFF
DNA: TGTGCCAGCAGCCAAGCCAGGTACAATGAGCAGTTCTTC
J: TRBJ2-1
size: NA
V: TRBV4-2
D: NA

CDR3: CAIKASYGYTF
DNA: TGTGCCATCAAAGCCAGCTATGGCTACACCTTC
J: TRBJ1-2
size: NA
V: TRBV10-3
D: NA

CDR3: CATSSPQAGELFF
DNA: TGTGCCACCAGTTCCCCGCAGGCCGGGGAGCTGTTTTTT
J: TRBJ2-2
size: few
V: TRBV24-1
D: NA

CDR3: CASSIGTSGATKEQYF
DNA: TGTGCCAGTAGTATAGGGACTAGCGGGGCCACTAAGGAGCAGTACTTC
J: TRBJ2-7
size: NA
V: TRBV19
D: TRBD2

CDR3: CASSATWGNQPQHF
DNA: TGTGCCAGCAGTGCTACTTGGGGCAATCAGCCCCAGCATTTT
J: TRBJ1-5
size: NA
V: TRBV2
D: NA

CDR3: CASREPLSSYEQYF
DNA: TGTGCCAGCAGGGAACCACTCAGCTCCTACGAGCAGTACTTC
J: TRBJ2-7
size: NA
V: TRBV21-1
D: NA

CDR3: CASSAGQGGSYEQYF
DNA: TGCGCCAGCAGCGCTGGACAGGGGGGGTCATACGAGCAGTACTTC
J: TRBJ2-7
size: NA
V: TRBV5-1
D: TRBD1

CDR3: CASSLDRYNSPLHF
DNA: TGTGCCAGCAGCTTGGACCGGTATAATTCACCCCTCCACTTT
J: TRBJ1-6
size: NA
V: TRBV5-6
D: NA

CDR3: CASSDLFYGYTF
DNA: TGCGCCAGCTCAGACTTATTCTATGGCTACACCTTC
J: TRBJ1-2
size: NA
V: TRBV4-1
D: NA

CDR3: CASTYGVGGRGSSYNEQFF
DNA: TGTGCCAGCACTTACGGGGTAGGGGGACGCGGGAGCTCCTACAATGAGCAGTTCTTC
J: TRBJ2-1
size: NA
V: TRBV7-9
D: NA

CDR3: CASSQIAGGNTGELFF
DNA: TGCGCCAGCAGCCAAATAGCGGGGGGCAACACCGGGGAGCTGTTTTTT
J: TRBJ2-2
size: NA
V: TRBV4-1
D: TRBD2

CDR3: CASSVETAKQYF
DNA: TGTGCCAGCAGCGTTGAAACGGCCAAGCAGTACTTC
J: TRBJ2-7
size: NA
V: TRBV5-5
D: NA

CDR3: CASTTLDSFSNQPQHF
DNA: TGTGCCAGTACAACACTGGACAGTTTTAGCAATCAGCCCCAGCATTTT
J: TRBJ1-5
size: NA
V: TRBV19
D: NA

CDR3: CASTRRWTGGCQPQHF
DNA: TGTGCCAGTACACGTAGATGGACAGGGGGGTGTCAGCCCCAGCATTTT
J: TRBJ1-5
size: few
V: TRBV9
D: TRBD1

CDR3: CASGSAPGGYTF
DNA: TGTGCCAGCGGAAGTGCTCCGGGGGGCTACACCTTC
J: TRBJ1-2
size: once
V: TRBV2
D: NA

CDR3: CASSRPLYSNTGELFF
DNA: TGTGCCAGCAGCCGCCCACTCTACTCGAACACCGGGGAGCTGTTTTTT
J: TRBJ2-2
size: NA
V: TRBV7-2
D: NA

CDR3: CASSLFRGQPQHF
DNA: TGTGCCAGCAGTTTATTCAGAGGCCAGCCCCAGCATTTT
J: TRBJ1-5
size: NA
V: TRBV27
D: NA

CDR3: CASSYSQGTYNEQFF
DNA: TGTGCCAGCAGTTACTCCCAGGGGACCTACAATGAGCAGTTCTTC
J: TRBJ2-1
size: NA
V: TRBV6-5
D: NA

CDR3: CASSHTDRTLYNEQFF
DNA: TGTGCCAGCAGCCACACGGACCGAACGCTATACAATGAGCAGTTCTTC
J: TRBJ2-1
size: NA
V: TRBV3-1/TRBV3-2
D: NA

CDR3: CASSPFSGLTDTQYF
DNA: TGTGCCAGCAGTCCCTTTTCCGGGCTCACAGATACGCAGTATTTT
J: TRBJ2-3
size: NA
V: TRBV27
D: NA

CDR3: CASSVEAGLPYEQYF
DNA: TGTGCCAGCAGCGTAGAGGCAGGGCTCCCCTACGAGCAGTACTTC
J: TRBJ2-7
size: NA
V: TRBV9
D: NA